This TCR beta chain was sequenced in a study of blood T cell repertoires in COVID-19. Study-level information: Samples came from the United States, Italy and Spain, spanning acute and convalescent COVID-19.

As processed by the authors: Amplification with reference gene primers provided the estimates of nucleated cell counts. The repertoire was sequenced with immunoSEQ multiplex PCR; TCRdb's copy has only in-frame clones and lacks some. V, J and clone size reflect that table, while D and trimming were determined from the DNA. Of 60,000 to 75,000 clones detected, about 90% appear once; the ten largest clones hold approximately 5%. CDR3 size: 15 residues. V lost 1 base and J 2 bases, leaving 11 bases between the germline ends. Germline CDR1 SGHTA, CDR2 FQGNSA. This TCR was sampled from a man aged 45-60 years with active COVID-19. The sequenced material came from peripheral blood. This chain links TRBV7-2 with TRBJ1-1; the D is unclear. The DNA of the CDR3 is TGTGCCAGCAGCTTAGTTCCGGGAGGAAACACTGAAGCTTTCTTT. It codes for CASSLVPGGNTEAFF.